The clone carrying this T cell receptor (beta chain) was picked up a small number of times. Its specificity is unknown. Construction of the TCR beta libraries employed iRepertoire HTBI primers in conjunction with Arm-PCR of CDR3 regions. TCRdb redid the calling of the multiplex PCR reads with MiXCR, one entry per CDR3 protein. Seen here are more than 350,000 distinct CDR3 sequences, roughly 21% observed once, and the top ten hold 13% to 15%. The sample originates from a study of regulatory T cells in long-lasting Graves disease. Study observations and caveats: For persistent Graves' patients, TCR diversity was lower than for newly diagnosed ones. TRBV28, TRBJ1-2 and TRBJ2-5 emerged as the favored segments in persistent disease. Exclusively peripheral blood, rather than thyroid tissue, was studied.

The CDR3 is made up of 16 amino acids. The junction had 11 bases not matched to a gene; V was cut back by 4 bases and J by 4 bases. Per germline, CDR1 SGHRS and CDR2 YFSETQ. Indicated time point: persistent/refractory GD, antithyroid drugs over 5 years with positive TRAb. Extracted PBMC RNA gave rise to the TCR library. This sample comprised peripheral blood mononuclear cells (PBMCs), obtained when the disease was refractory, from a patient treated with antithyroid drugs. This chain connects TRBV5-1 to TRBJ1-1; 9 bases are a match to TRBD1. This TCR came from a female donor with Graves disease. CDR3 sequence: CASSRRTGDLGTEAFF. The CDR3 DNA follows: TGCGCCAGCAGCCGACGGACAGGGGATTTGGGCACTGAAGCTTTCTTT.